What follows are 9 T cell receptor beta chains derived from one specimen sequenced in a study of T cell responses to AZD1222 COVID-19 vaccine. Assay: immunoSEQ multiplex PCR; the TCRdb copy retains only in-frame clones and omits some. The sample shows approximately 190,000 clones, 80% to 95% of them seen only once. The source was peripheral blood, collected 28 days after the second AZD1222 dose. These receptors all stem from an adult who received the AZD1222 COVID-19 vaccine.

The chain employs TRBV6-4 and TRBJ1-4; D call uncertain. V lost 5 bases and J 7 bases, leaving 14 bases between the germline ends. This CDR3 has 14 amino acids. Per the germline V gene, CDR1 is MRHNA and CDR2 is SNTAGT. CDR3 coding DNA: TGTGCCAGCAGTCTCGACGTTGGTGGTGAAAAACTGTTTTTT. Its translation: CASSLDVGGEKLFF.

The chain joins TRBV5-4 to TRBJ2-7; TRBD1 matches at 7 bases. Germline V gene sequence: CDR1 SGHNT, CDR2 YYREEE (reference sequence). This CDR3 is 12 amino acids long. Unmatched junction bases numbered 4, after V lost 5 bases and J lost 5 bases. The CDR3 DNA reads as TGTGCCAGCAGACTGGACAGGAACGAGCAGTACTTC. As protein: CASRLDRNEQYF.

The rearrangement uses TRBV7-8 and TRBJ1-1; the D is unclear. Trimming took off 4 bases at V and 5 bases at J, with 11 bases between the two ends. This CDR3 is 13 amino acids long. Germline CDR1 SGHVS, CDR2 FQNEAQ. Here the CDR3 reads CASSSAVWTEAFF. In nucleotides, the CDR3 is TGTGCCAGCAGCTCGGCCGTGTGGACTGAAGCTTTCTTT.

A remark on this clone: The sample holds other DNA sequences that translate to the same CDR3. V gene TRBV2 combines with J gene TRBJ1-2; 9 bases are shared with TRBD1. Germline CDR1 SNHLY, CDR2 FYNNEI. CDR3 length equals 15 residues. With 4 bases clipped from V and 0 bases from J, the junction kept 3 bases outside the gene matches. The CDR3 sequence: CASSGYRGPNYGYTF. The CDR3 nucleotides read TGTGCCAGCAGTGGCTACAGGGGGCCTAACTATGGCTACACCTTC.

V gene TRBV10-3 combines with J gene TRBJ1-6, with D possibly being TRBD1 (6 bases). Trimming cost V 4 bases and J 10 bases, with 17 bases left between them. Germline-derived CDR1 and CDR2 are ENHRY and SYGVKD. There are 15 residues in the CDR3. The CDR3 sequence: CAISGLTGQGSPLHF. The CDR3 bases are TGTGCCATCAGTGGTCTAACGGGGCAGGGGTCACCCCTCCACTTT.

The chain couples TRBV6-5 to TRBJ1-3; D is unclear. Germline-derived CDR1 and CDR2 are MNHEY and SVGAGI. The CDR3 is 16 residues long. The V and J ends lost 0 bases and 2 bases respectively, with 11 bases between them. The CDR3 loop reads CASSYSMDLPGNTIYF. CDR3 nucleotide sequence: TGTGCCAGCAGTTACTCGATGGACCTCCCTGGAAACACCATATATTTT.

This chain uses TRBV11-2 with TRBJ1-2; weak D call: TRBD1 (5 bases). CDR3 length: 16 amino acids. V gave up 5 bases and J gave up 3 bases, with 19 bases separating them. Germline CDR1 SGHAT, CDR2 FQNNGV. The CDR3 reads CASSPVGSGTDYGYTF. The CDR3 nucleotides are TGTGCCAGCAGCCCGGTGGGGTCCGGGACGGACTATGGCTACACCTTC.

The V call is TRBV16, the J call TRBJ1-1; 7 nucleotides align to TRBD1. CDR3 length equals 15 residues. Germline V gene data show CDR1 as KGHSY and CDR2 as FQNENV. V shed 3 bases, J shed 6 bases, and the junction held 10 bases outside the gene matches. Here the CDR3 reads CASSHLTGRGSEAFF. CDR3 sequence (DNA): TGTGCCAGCAGCCACCTGACAGGGAGGGGGTCTGAAGCTTTCTTT.

The chain recombines TRBV15 with TRBJ1-1; 9 bases are a match to TRBD1. Germline V CDR1 and CDR2: LNHNV, YYDKDF (reference sequence). The CDR3 loop spans 16 amino acids. V was clipped by 3 bases and J by 1 base; unmatched bases: 6. Here the CDR3 reads CATSRKPGQGNTEAFF. CDR3 coding DNA: TGTGCCACCAGCAGGAAACCGGGACAGGGGAACACTGAAGCTTTCTTT.